Following are 17 T cell receptor beta chains from one sample sequenced in a study of blood T cell repertoires in COVID-19. TCRdb's table, derived via immunoSEQ multiplex PCR, lists solely in-frame clones and lacks some. The table records about 58,000 clones, approximately 86% of them present only once. Specimen: peripheral blood. The receptors stem from a woman in her seventies with active COVID-19.

The chain links TRBV7-2 to TRBJ2-3; D remains ambiguous. The V end lost 1 base, the J end lost 1 base, and 12 bases lay between the germline ends. Per germline, CDR1 SGHTA and CDR2 FQGNSA. CDR3 length equals 16 residues. CDR3 residues: CASSLVVVSGTDTQYF. For the CDR3, the DNA is TGTGCCAGCAGCTTAGTTGTGGTCAGCGGCACAGATACGCAGTATTTT.

J is TRBJ2-1 and V is TRBV12-2; TRBD1, the table's D call, was not compared with the DNA. TRBV12-2 is noted as a pseudogene. There are 15 residues in the CDR3. Here the CDR3 DNA reads TGTGCAAGTCGCCCCGCCGGTGGCAGACATTTGAGACAGTTCTTC. It translates to CASRPAGGRHLRQFF.

The V call is TRBV20-1, the J call TRBJ1-6; 10 nucleotides agree with TRBD1. Germline CDR1 DFQATT, CDR2 SNEGSKA (reference sequence). Trimming at V came to 3 bases and at J to 7 bases, leaving 9 bases not matched to a gene. The CDR3 runs to 16 residues. The CDR3 loop is CSASHRQGARNSPLHF. The CDR3 nucleotides are TGCAGTGCTAGTCACAGACAGGGGGCAAGGAATTCACCCCTCCACTTT.

This clone was seen once. V is TRBV11-3 and J is TRBJ1-1; D gene uncertain. V dropped 5 bases and J dropped 4 bases, with 17 bases sitting between them. Looked up from germline, CDR1 is SGHNT and CDR2 is YENEEA. This CDR3 region has 15 residues. CDR3 amino acids: CASSPPLGEGTEAFF. The CDR3 region has the DNA TGTGCCAGCAGCCCACCTCTAGGCGAGGGCACTGAAGCTTTCTTT.

This clone was seen a single time. This rearrangement joins TRBV27 to TRBJ2-2, with D possibly matching TRBD2 (5 bases). The ends were cut back, 2 bases at V and 5 bases at J, with 12 bases in the middle. The CDR3 is 15 residues long. Germline CDR1 reads MNHEY; CDR2 reads SMNVEV (reference sequence). This CDR3 reads CASSLISRGTGELFF. CDR3 nucleotides: TGTGCCAGCAGTTTAATATCACGGGGTACCGGGGAGCTGTTTTTT.

The chain employs TRBV7-9 and TRBJ2-5; D not certain. Per the germline V gene, CDR1 is SEHNR and CDR2 is FQNEAQ (reference sequence). V lost 4 bases and J 3 bases, leaving 3 bases between the germline ends. This CDR3 contains 11 residues. The chain's CDR3 is CASSSKETQYF. The DNA for the CDR3 is TGTGCCAGCAGCTCTAAAGAGACCCAGTACTTC. Variable domain in full (rest from reference TRBV7-9 and TRBJ2-5): DTGVSQNPRHKITKRGQNVTFRCDPISEHNRLYWYRQTLGQGPEFLTYFQNEAQLEKSRLLSDRFSAERPKGSFSTLEIQRTEQGDSAMYLCASSSKETQYFGPGTRLLVL.

This sequence joins TRBV5-6 and TRBJ2-7; TRBD1 matches 8 bases. The CDR3 sequence is 15 residues long. Trimming cost V 4 bases and J 2 bases; bases outside gene matches: 8. The germline V gene encodes CDR1 SGHDT and CDR2 YYEEEE. The CDR3: CASSPGQGGTYEQYF. DNA for the CDR3: TGTGCCAGCAGCCCTGGACAGGGTGGAACCTACGAGCAGTACTTC.

In its sample, this clone was seen once. This chain uses TRBV5-4 with TRBJ2-1, with TRBD2 identical over 7 bases. Germline V gene data show CDR1 as SGHNT and CDR2 as YYREEE (reference sequence). Losses at the gene ends were 3 bases for V and 10 bases for J; bases not matched to a gene: 10. CDR3 length: 14 amino acids. This CDR3 reads CASSSGLEVGEQFF. The CDR3 nucleotides read TGTGCCAGCAGCTCCGGACTAGAAGTTGGGGAGCAGTTCTTC. The whole variable domain, remainder taken from reference TRBV5-4 and TRBJ2-1, is ETGVTQSPTHLIKTRGQQVTLRCSSQSGHNTVSWYQQALGQGPQFIFQYYREEENGRGNFPPRFSGLQFPNYSSELNVNALELDDSALYLCASSSGLEVGEQFFGPGTRLTVL.

The chain carries TRBV5-6 and TRBJ1-2; D gene ambiguous. Germline CDR1 reads SGHDT; CDR2 reads YYEEEE. This CDR3 is 15 amino acids long. V was shortened by 2 bases and J by 4 bases, with 15 bases between the two germline ends. The CDR3 coding sequence is TGTGCCAGCAGCTTCGACACGACGTCGGCCTATGGCTACACCTTC. Encoded protein: CASSFDTTSAYGYTF.

This sequence joins TRBV27 and TRBJ2-5; perhaps TRBD1 as D (6 bases). The CDR3 contains 14 residues. The V gene's germline CDR1 is MNHEY and CDR2 SMNVEV (reference sequence). With 8 bases removed from V and 2 bases from J, the gap between germline ends came to 15 bases. This chain's CDR3 is CASADPGTQETQYF. The DNA for the CDR3 is TGTGCCAGCGCCGACCCAGGGACACAAGAGACCCAGTACTTC.

This chain links TRBV7-2 with TRBJ2-7, with D perhaps matching TRBD1 (6 bases). The V end lost 4 bases, the J end lost 3 bases, and 16 bases lay between the germline ends. This CDR3 contains 15 residues. In germline, CDR1 is SGHTA, CDR2 FQGNSA. CDR3 region: CASSSDRYINYEQYF. CDR3 coding DNA: TGTGCCAGCAGCTCAGACAGGTATATTAACTACGAGCAGTACTTC.

The V and J genes are TRBV19 and TRBJ1-5, with no clear D. Germline CDR1 reads LNHDA; CDR2 reads SQIVND (reference sequence). The V end lost 4 bases, the J end lost 6 bases, and 7 bases lay between the germline ends. CDR3 length equals 12 residues. As DNA, the CDR3 is TGTGCCAGTAGTAAGTTTAGTCAGCCCCAGCATTTT. This encodes CASSKFSQPQHF.

CDR3 in amino acids: CASSLGLAGRYNEQFF. The CDR3 nucleotides are TGCGCCAGCAGCTTGGGCCTCGCGGGAAGGTACAATGAGCAGTTCTTC. The chain couples TRBV5-1 to TRBJ2-1; a weak D match, TRBD2 (6 bases). Germline CDR1 and CDR2: SGHRS and YFSETQ. Trimming left V 0 bases short and J 4 bases short, with 14 bases between. This CDR3 spans 16 amino acids.

The V and J genes are TRBV19 and TRBJ2-2; 9 bases are shared with TRBD2. The CDR3 sequence is 16 residues long. Germline V gene data show CDR1 as LNHDA and CDR2 as SQIVND (reference sequence). The trim removed 10 bases at V and 7 bases at J, leaving 16 bases unmatched. The CDR3 DNA follows: TGTGCCACTTCAGGTTTAGCGGGAGCATCAGGCGGGGAGCTGTTTTTT. The encoded protein is CATSGLAGASGGELFF.

The rearrangement uses TRBV6-6 and TRBJ1-2; 7 positions agree with TRBD1. Germline CDR1 MNHNY, CDR2 SVGAGI (reference sequence). The CDR3 extends over 15 amino acids. The V and J ends lost 0 bases and 2 bases, in that order; junction bases with no gene match: 3. Written as DNA, the CDR3 is TGTGCCAGCAGTTACTCGCCAGGGGGAAACTATGGCTACACCTTC. Its protein is CASSYSPGGNYGYTF.

The chain combines TRBV2 with TRBJ2-1; 8 bases align to TRBD2. CDR3 size: 15 residues. The germline V gene encodes CDR1 SNHLY and CDR2 FYNNEI. V gave up 6 bases and J gave up 2 bases; unmatched junction bases: 6. CDR3 sequence (DNA): TGTGCCAGCAGAAGAGCGGGAGAGACCTACAATGAGCAGTTCTTC. Protein sequence: CASRRAGETYNEQFF.

The chain carries TRBV29-1 and TRBJ2-7; 9 bases are shared with TRBD2. CDR1 and CDR2 from the germline V gene are SQVTM and ANQGSEA. Germline trimming cut 6 bases from V and 4 bases from J; bases unmatched to any gene: 7. The CDR3 runs 13 residues. CDR3 DNA: TGCAGCGTGAATAGCGGGAGATTGTACGAGCAGTACTTC. This codes for CSVNSGRLYEQYF.